The entry below describes one TCR beta chain. Its specificity is unknown. The sample belongs to a study of graft-versus-host responses after intestinal transplantation. Study-level information: Grafts were multivisceral, liver-intestinal, or isolated intestinal. Whole-study results and caveats: Researchers found peak circulating GvH clone levels linked to early post-transplant HvG declines. Marrow from the recipient contained GvH clones, some of which had appeared first in ileum or blood.

This CDR3 has 12 residues. CDR1 SGHAT and CDR2 FQNNGV come from the germline V gene. Trimming pared 1 base from V and 13 bases from J, leaving 13 bases between. Clones were read by immunoSEQ multiplex PCR, and TCRdb kept only the in-frame ones, dropping some. Of around 38,000 clones in the sample, roughly 80% were seen once. The receptor's source is a human patient who received an intestinal transplant, so some T cells may come from the graft donor. The chain uses TRBV11-2 and TRBJ1-1, with D unresolved. The starting material was PBMCs, obtained about 1,000 days after transplant. In nucleotides, the CDR3 is TGTGCCAGCAGCTTAGCAAGAAGGATGGTTTTCTTT. It codes for CASSLARRMVFF.